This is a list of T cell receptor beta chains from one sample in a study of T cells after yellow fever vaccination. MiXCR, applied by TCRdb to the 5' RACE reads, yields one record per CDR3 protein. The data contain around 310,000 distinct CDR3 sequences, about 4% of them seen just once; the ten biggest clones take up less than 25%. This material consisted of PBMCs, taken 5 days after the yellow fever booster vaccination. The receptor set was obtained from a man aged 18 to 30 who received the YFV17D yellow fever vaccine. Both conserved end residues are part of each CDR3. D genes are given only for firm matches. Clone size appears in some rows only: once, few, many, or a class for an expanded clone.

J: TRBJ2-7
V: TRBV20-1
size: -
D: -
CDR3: CSVSGNYEQYF
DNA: TGCAGTGTCTCAGGGAACTACGAGCAGTACTTC

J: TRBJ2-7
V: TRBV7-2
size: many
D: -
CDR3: CASSLERVTYEQYF
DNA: TGTGCCAGCAGCTTAGAGCGGGTGACCTACGAGCAGTACTTC

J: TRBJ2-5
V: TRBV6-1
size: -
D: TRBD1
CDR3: CASRSIDRGQETQYF
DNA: TGTGCCAGCAGGTCCATAGACAGGGGCCAAGAGACCCAGTACTTC

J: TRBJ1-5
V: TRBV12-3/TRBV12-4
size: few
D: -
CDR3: CASVNQPQHF
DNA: TGTGCCAGCGTCAATCAGCCCCAGCATTTT

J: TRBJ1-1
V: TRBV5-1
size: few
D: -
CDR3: CASFGLVGTEAFF
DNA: TGCGCCAGCTTCGGCCTAGTCGGCACTGAAGCTTTCTTT

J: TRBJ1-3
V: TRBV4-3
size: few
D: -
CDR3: CASSQGPGTRSGNTIYF
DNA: TGCGCCAGCAGCCAGGGCCCCGGGACAAGGTCTGGAAACACCATATATTTT

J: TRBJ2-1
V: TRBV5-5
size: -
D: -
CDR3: CASSLMGGSSYNEQFF
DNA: TGTGCCAGCAGCTTGATGGGGGGAAGCTCCTACAATGAGCAGTTCTTC

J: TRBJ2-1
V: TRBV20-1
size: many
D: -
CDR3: CSAGKMSYNEQFF
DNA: TGCAGTGCGGGGAAAATGTCCTACAATGAGCAGTTCTTC

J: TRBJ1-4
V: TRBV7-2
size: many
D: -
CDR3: CASSQGGSLTNEKLFF
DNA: TGTGCCAGCAGCCAAGGGGGGTCCCTAACTAATGAAAAACTGTTTTTT

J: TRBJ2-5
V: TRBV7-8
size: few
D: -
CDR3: CASRPGVPLGQETQYF
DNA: TGTGCCAGCAGACCAGGGGTCCCCCTGGGGCAAGAGACCCAGTACTTC

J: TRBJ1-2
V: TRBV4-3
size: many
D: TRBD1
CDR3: CASSRGQGDRYGYTF
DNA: TGCGCCAGCAGCCGGGGGCAGGGGGATCGATATGGCTACACCTTC

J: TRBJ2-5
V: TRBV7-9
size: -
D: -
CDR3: CASTPGFRQETQYF
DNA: TGTGCCAGCACCCCGGGGTTTCGGCAAGAGACCCAGTACTTC

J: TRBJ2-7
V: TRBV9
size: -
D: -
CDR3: CASSVDSSGAYEQYF
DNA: TGTGCCAGCAGCGTCGACTCGTCGGGGGCCTACGAGCAGTACTTC

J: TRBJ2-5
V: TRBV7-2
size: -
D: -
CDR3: CASSLFVETQYF
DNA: TGTGCCAGCAGCTTATTCGTAGAGACCCAGTACTTC

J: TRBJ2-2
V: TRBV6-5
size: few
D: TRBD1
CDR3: CASSYSTGQENTGELFF
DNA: TGTGCCAGCAGTTACTCAACGGGACAGGAGAACACCGGGGAGCTGTTTTTT

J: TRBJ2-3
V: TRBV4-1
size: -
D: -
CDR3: CASRPQGGADTQYF
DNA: TGCGCCAGCAGACCCCAAGGCGGGGCAGATACGCAGTATTTT

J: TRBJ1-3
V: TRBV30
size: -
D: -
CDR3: CAWSVGGPGNTIYF
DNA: TGTGCCTGGAGTGTAGGGGGGCCTGGAAACACCATATATTTT

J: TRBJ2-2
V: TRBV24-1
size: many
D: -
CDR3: CATGDENTGELFF
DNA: TGTGCCACCGGGGACGAGAACACCGGGGAGCTGTTTTTT

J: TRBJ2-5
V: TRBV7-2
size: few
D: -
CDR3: CASILRWGAKETQYF
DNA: TGTGCCAGCATACTGAGGTGGGGGGCCAAAGAGACCCAGTACTTC

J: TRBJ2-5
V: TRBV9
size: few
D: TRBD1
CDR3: CASSLRVRGTEETQYF
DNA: TGTGCCAGCAGCCTACGGGTCAGGGGGACGGAGGAGACCCAGTACTTC

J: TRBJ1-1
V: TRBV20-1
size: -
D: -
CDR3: CSARSRGNMNTEAFF
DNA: TGCAGTGCCAGGAGTCGGGGGAATATGAACACTGAAGCTTTCTTT

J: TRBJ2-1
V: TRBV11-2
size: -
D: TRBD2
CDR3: CASSLVPAGGNNEQFF
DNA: TGTGCCAGCAGCTTAGTCCCAGCGGGGGGAAACAATGAGCAGTTCTTC

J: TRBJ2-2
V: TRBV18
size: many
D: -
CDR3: CASSPRGSGELFF
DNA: TGTGCCAGCTCACCACGGGGTTCCGGGGAGCTGTTTTTT

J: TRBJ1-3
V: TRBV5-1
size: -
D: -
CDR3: CASRFGSGNTIYF
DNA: TGCGCCAGCAGGTTCGGCTCTGGAAACACCATATATTTT

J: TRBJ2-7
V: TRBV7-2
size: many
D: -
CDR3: CASSSTGYEQYF
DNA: TGTGCCAGCAGCTCCACCGGCTACGAGCAGTACTTC

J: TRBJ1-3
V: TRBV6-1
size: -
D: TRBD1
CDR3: CASKRTGQGNTIYF
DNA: TGTGCCAGCAAACGGACAGGGCAAGGAAACACCATATATTTT

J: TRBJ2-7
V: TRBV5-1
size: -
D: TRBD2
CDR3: CASSRLAVNYEQYF
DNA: TGCGCCAGCAGCCGACTAGCGGTTAACTACGAGCAGTACTTC

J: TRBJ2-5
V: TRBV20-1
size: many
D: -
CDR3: CSASPGAGQETQYF
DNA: TGCAGTGCCTCACCCGGGGCCGGCCAAGAGACCCAGTACTTC

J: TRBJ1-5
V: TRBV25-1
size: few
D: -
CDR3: CASSESTGSNQPQHF
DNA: TGTGCCAGCAGTGAAAGTACCGGCAGCAATCAGCCCCAGCATTTT

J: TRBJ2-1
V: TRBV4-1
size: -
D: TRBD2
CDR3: CASSQPKGLATNEQFF
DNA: TGCGCCAGCAGCCAACCCAAGGGACTAGCGACCAATGAGCAGTTCTTC

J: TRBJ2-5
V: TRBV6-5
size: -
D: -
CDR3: CASSRRALSEAQETQYF
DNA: TGTGCCAGCAGCCGCCGGGCCCTCTCGGAGGCCCAAGAGACCCAGTACTTC

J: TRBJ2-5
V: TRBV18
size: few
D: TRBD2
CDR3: CASSTTSGSETQYF
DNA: TGTGCCAGCTCAACGACTAGCGGGAGTGAGACCCAGTACTTC

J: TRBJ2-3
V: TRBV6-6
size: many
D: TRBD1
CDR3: CASSYHWDRRRTDTQYF
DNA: TGTGCCAGCAGTTATCACTGGGACAGGCGGCGCACAGATACGCAGTATTTT

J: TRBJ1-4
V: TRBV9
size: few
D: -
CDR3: CASSSRYNEKLFF
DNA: TGTGCCAGCAGCTCCAGGTATAATGAAAAACTGTTTTTT

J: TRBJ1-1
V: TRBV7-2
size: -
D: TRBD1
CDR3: CASSLDGQDNTEAFF
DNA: TGTGCCAGCAGCTTAGATGGACAGGATAACACTGAAGCTTTCTTT

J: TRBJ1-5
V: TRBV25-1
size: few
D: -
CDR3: CASSESNRAIDNQPQHF
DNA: TGTGCCAGCAGTGAATCAAACAGGGCAATCGACAATCAGCCCCAGCATTTT

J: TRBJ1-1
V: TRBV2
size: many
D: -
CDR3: CASSEVTEAFF
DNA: TGTGCCAGCAGTGAGGTAACTGAAGCTTTCTTT

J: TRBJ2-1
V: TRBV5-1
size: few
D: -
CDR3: CASSSRHNEQFF
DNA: TGCGCCAGCAGCTCTAGACACAATGAGCAGTTCTTC

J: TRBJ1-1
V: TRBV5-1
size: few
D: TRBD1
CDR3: CASSWRTGGLGEAFF
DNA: TGCGCCAGCAGTTGGCGGACAGGGGGCCTGGGTGAAGCTTTCTTT

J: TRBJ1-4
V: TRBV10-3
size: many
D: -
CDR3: CAISESREEKLFF
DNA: TGTGCCATCAGTGAGTCCCGGGAGGAAAAACTGTTTTTT

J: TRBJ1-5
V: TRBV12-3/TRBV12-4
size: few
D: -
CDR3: CASSSDGSNQPQHF
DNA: TGTGCCAGCAGCTCGGACGGGAGCAATCAGCCCCAGCATTTT

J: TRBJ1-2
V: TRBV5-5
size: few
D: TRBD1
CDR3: CASSTRQGEVYGYTF
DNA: TGTGCCAGCAGCACCCGACAGGGGGAAGTCTATGGCTACACCTTC

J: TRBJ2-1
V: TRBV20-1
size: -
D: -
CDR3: CSARGGGGNEQFF
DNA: TGCAGTGCTAGAGGAGGGGGGGGGAATGAGCAGTTCTTC

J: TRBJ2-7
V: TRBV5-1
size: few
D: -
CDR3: CASSLEGFSSYEQYF
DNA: TGCGCCAGCAGCTTGGAGGGATTCAGCTCCTACGAGCAGTACTTC

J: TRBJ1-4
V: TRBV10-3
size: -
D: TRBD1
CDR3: CDIGTGGSANEKLFF
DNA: TGTGACATCGGAACAGGGGGTTCGGCTAATGAAAAACTGTTTTTT

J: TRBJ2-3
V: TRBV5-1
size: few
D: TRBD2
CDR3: CASAAGVISSTDTQYF
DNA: TGCGCCAGCGCCGCGGGGGTAATTTCTAGCACAGATACGCAGTATTTT

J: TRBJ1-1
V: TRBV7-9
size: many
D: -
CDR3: CASSREGGTEAFF
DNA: TGTGCCAGCAGCCGGGAAGGGGGCACTGAAGCTTTCTTT

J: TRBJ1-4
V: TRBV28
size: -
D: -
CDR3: CASMRGGTNEKLFF
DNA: TGTGCCAGCATGAGGGGAGGAACTAATGAAAAACTGTTTTTT

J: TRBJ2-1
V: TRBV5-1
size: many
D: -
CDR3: CASTGGGYEQFF
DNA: TGCGCCAGCACTGGGGGGGGCTATGAGCAGTTCTTC

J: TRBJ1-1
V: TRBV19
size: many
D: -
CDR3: CASRPFDGGTPEAFF
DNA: TGTGCCAGTAGGCCCTTTGATGGAGGGACCCCTGAAGCTTTCTTT

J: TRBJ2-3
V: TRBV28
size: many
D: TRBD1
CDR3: CASSLRTGFTDTQYF
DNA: TGTGCCAGCAGTTTAAGGACAGGATTCACAGATACGCAGTATTTT